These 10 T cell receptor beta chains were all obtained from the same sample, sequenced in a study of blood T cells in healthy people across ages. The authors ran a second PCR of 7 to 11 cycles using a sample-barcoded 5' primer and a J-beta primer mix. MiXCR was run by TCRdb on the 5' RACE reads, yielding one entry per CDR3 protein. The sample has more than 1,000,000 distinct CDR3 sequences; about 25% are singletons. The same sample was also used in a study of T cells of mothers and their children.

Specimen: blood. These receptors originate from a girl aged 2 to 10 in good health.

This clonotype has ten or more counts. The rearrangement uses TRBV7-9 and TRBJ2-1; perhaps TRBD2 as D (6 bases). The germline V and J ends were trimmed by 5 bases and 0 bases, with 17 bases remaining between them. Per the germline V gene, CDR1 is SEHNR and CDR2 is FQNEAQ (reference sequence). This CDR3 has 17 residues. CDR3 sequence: CASSPPGGRLSYNEQFF. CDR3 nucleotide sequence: TGTGCCAGCAGCCCCCCTGGGGGGAGGCTCTCCTACAATGAGCAGTTCTTC. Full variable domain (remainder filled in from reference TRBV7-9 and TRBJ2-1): DTGVSQNPRHKITKRGQNVTFRCDPISEHNRLYWYRQTLGQGPEFLTYFQNEAQLEKSRLLSDRFSAERPKGSFSTLEIQRTEQGDSAMYLCASSPPGGRLSYNEQFFGPGTRLTVL.

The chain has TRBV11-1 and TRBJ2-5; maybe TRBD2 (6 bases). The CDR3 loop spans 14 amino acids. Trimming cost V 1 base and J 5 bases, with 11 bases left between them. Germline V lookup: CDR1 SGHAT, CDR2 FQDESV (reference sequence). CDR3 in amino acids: CASSLGRDAETQYF. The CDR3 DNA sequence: TGTGCCAGCAGCTTAGGGCGGGACGCGGAGACCCAGTACTTC.

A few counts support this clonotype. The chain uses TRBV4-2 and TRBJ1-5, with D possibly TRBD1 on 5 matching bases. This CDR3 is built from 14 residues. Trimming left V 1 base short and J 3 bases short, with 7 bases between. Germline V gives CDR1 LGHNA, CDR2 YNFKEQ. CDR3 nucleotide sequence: TGTGCCAGCAGCCAAGGCGGGGCCAATCAGCCCCAGCATTTT. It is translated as CASSQGGANQPQHF.

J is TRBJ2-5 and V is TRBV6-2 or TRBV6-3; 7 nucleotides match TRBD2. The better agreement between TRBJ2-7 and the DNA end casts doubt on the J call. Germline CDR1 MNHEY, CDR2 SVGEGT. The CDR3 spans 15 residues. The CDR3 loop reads CASRRGDGKSYEQYF. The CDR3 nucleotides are TGTGCCAGCCGCCGGGGGGACGGCAAGTCCTACGAGCAGTACTTC.

CDR3 nucleotide sequence: TGTGCCACCAGCAGGGAGGGGGATAATTCACCCCTCCACTTT. It yields the protein CATSREGDNSPLHF. The genes are TRBV15 and TRBJ1-6; perhaps TRBD1 as D (6 bases). Germline CDR1 reads LNHNV; CDR2 reads YYDKDF (reference sequence). The CDR3 contains 14 residues. The V end was cut by 3 bases, the J end by 5 bases, with 8 bases between.

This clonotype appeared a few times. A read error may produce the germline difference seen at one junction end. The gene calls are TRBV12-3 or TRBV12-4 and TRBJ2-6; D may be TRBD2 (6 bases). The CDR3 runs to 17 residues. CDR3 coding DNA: TGTGCCAGCCCCCCGGAGGGAGGCAATTCTGGGGCCAACGCCCTGACTTTC. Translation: CASPPEGGNSGANALTF.

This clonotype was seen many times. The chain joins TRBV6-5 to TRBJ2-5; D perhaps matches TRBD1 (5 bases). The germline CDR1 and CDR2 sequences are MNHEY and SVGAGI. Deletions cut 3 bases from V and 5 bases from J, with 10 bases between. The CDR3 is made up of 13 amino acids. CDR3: CASSYGAMETQYF. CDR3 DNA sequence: TGTGCCAGCAGTTATGGGGCCATGGAGACCCAGTACTTC.

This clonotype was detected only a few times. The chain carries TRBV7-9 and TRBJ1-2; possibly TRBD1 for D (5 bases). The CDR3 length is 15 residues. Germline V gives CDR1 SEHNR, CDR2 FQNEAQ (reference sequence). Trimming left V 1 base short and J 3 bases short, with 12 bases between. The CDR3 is CASSLEGLVHYGYTF. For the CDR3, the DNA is TGTGCCAGCAGCTTAGAGGGACTCGTCCACTATGGCTACACCTTC.

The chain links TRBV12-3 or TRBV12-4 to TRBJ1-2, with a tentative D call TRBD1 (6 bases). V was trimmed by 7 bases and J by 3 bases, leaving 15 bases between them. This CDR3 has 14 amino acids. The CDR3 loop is CASTHRESDYGYTF. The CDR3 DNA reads TGTGCCAGCACTCACAGGGAGAGCGACTATGGCTACACCTTC.

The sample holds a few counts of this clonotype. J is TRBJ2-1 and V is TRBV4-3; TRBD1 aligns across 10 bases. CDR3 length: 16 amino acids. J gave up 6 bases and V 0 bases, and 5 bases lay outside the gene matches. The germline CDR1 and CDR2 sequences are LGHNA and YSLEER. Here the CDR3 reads CASSQEGTGVFNEQFF. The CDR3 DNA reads TGCGCCAGCAGCCAAGAAGGGACAGGGGTATTCAATGAGCAGTTCTTC.